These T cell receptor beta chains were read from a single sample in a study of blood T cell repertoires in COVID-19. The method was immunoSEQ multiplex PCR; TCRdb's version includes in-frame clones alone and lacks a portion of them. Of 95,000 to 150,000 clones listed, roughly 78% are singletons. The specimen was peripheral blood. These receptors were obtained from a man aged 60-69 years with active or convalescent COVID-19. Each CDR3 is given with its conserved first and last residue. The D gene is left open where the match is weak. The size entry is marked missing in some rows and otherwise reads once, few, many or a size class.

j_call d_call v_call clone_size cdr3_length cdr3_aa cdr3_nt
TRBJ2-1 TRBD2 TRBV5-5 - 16 CASSTTSQISYNEQFF TGTGCCAGCAGCACGACTAGCCAAATCTCCTACAATGAGCAGTTCTTC
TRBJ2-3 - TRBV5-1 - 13 CASKEPSTDTQYF TGCGCCAGCAAAGAGCCAAGCACAGATACGCAGTATTTT
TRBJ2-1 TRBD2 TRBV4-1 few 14 CASSQGGRGNEQFF TGCGCCAGCAGCCAGGGCGGGAGAGGGAATGAGCAGTTCTTC
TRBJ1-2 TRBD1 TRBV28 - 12 CASTMTGDGYTF TGTGCCAGCACCATGACAGGGGACGGCTACACCTTC
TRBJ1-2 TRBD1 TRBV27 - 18 CASSFIGTGGAPGYGYTF TGTGCCAGCAGTTTTATCGGGACAGGGGGTGCGCCGGGCTATGGCTACACCTTC
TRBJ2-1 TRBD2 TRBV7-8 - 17 CASSPSPQRELHNEQFF TGTGCCAGCAGCCCCTCCCCCCAGCGGGAGCTCCACAATGAGCAGTTCTTC
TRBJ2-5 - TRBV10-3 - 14 CAISGYQVGETQYF TGTGCCATCAGTGGATACCAGGTAGGAGAGACCCAGTACTTC
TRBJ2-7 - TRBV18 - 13 CASSPATAGEQYF TGTGCCAGCTCACCAGCTACAGCGGGCGAGCAGTACTTC
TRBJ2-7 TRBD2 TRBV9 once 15 CASSVSGGEGHEQYF TGTGCCAGCAGCGTAAGCGGGGGAGAGGGTCACGAGCAGTACTTC
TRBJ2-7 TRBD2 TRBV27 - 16 CASSLAGGTGFYEQYF TGTGCCAGCAGTTTAGCGGGAGGCACCGGTTTCTACGAGCAGTACTTC
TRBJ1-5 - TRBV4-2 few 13 CASSLDRGQPQHF TGTGCCAGCAGCCTGGACAGAGGCCAGCCCCAGCATTTT
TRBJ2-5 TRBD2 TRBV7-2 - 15 CASSSSGRAGETQYF TGTGCCAGCAGCTCTAGCGGGAGGGCGGGTGAGACCCAGTACTTC
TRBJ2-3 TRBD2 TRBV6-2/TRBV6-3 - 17 CASSYSWVVAGSDTQYF TGTGCCAGCAGTTACTCCTGGGTAGTAGCGGGATCAGATACGCAGTATTTT
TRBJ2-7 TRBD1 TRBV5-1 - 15 CASSSLGTGSFEQYF TGCGCCAGCAGCTCCCTCGGGACAGGGTCTTTCGAGCAGTACTTC
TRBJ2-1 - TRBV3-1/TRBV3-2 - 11 CASSQGLEQFF TGTGCCAGCAGCCAAGGACTTGAGCAGTTCTTC
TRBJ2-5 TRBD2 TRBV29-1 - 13 CSVELAGGAPQYF TGCAGCGTTGAACTAGCGGGAGGTGCCCCCCAGTACTTC
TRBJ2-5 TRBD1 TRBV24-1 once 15 CATSDPGTGLETQYF TGTGCCACCAGTGACCCCGGGACAGGGCTAGAGACCCAGTACTTC
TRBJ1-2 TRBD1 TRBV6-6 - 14 CASRLGQGVYGYTF TGTGCCAGCAGACTTGGACAGGGCGTCTATGGCTACACCTTC
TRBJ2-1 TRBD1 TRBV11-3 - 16 CASSPRWTGGYNEQFF TGTGCCAGCAGCCCCCGCTGGACAGGGGGTTACAATGAGCAGTTCTTC
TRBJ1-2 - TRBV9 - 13 CASSVAQGGGYTF TGTGCCAGCAGCGTAGCACAGGGTGGTGGCTACACCTTC
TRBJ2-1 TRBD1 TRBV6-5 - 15 CASSYSRTGGNEQFF TGTGCCAGCAGTTACTCCCGGACAGGGGGAAATGAGCAGTTCTTC
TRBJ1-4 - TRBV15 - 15 CATSRGVGGDEKLFF TGTGCCACCAGCAGAGGAGTAGGGGGAGATGAAAAACTGTTTTTT
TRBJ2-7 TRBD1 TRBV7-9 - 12 CASSSGQGEQYF TGTGCCAGCAGCTCTGGACAGGGTGAGCAGTACTTC
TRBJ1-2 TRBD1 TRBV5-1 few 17 CASSLSGLGQGNYGYTF TGCGCCAGCAGCCTTTCCGGCCTGGGACAGGGGAACTATGGCTACACCTTC
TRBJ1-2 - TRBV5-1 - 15 CASSLGIRGSYGYTF TGCGCCAGCAGCTTGGGGATACGGGGGTCCTATGGCTACACCTTC
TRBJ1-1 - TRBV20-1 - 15 CSAGGGGKKNTEAFF TGCAGTGCTGGTGGGGGGGGGAAGAAGAACACTGAAGCTTTCTTT
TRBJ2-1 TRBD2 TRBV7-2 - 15 CASSLRLAGVNEQFF TGTGCCAGCAGCTTAAGACTAGCGGGAGTCAATGAGCAGTTCTTC
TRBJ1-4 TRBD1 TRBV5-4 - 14 CASRDRAGDEKLFF TGTGCCAGCCGAGACAGGGCCGGCGATGAAAAACTGTTTTTT
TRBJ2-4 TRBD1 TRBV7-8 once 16 CASSGTGGASKNIQYF TGTGCCAGCAGCGGTACAGGGGGCGCTTCGAAAAACATTCAGTACTTC
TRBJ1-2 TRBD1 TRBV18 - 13 CASSQQGSYGYTF TGTGCCAGCTCACAACAGGGGAGCTATGGCTACACCTTC
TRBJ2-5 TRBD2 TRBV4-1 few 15 CASSQMGLVKETQYF TGCGCCAGCAGCCAGATGGGACTAGTTAAGGAGACCCAGTACTTC
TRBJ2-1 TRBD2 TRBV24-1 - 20 CATSDLPGRTSGRATDEQFF TGTGCCACCAGTGATTTGCCGGGGAGAACTAGCGGGAGGGCCACCGATGAGCAGTTCTTC
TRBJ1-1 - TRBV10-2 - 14 CASSEGGFGTEAFF TGCGCCAGCAGTGAGGGGGGGTTCGGCACTGAAGCTTTCTTT
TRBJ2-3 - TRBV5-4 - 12 CASSYQRDTQYF TGTGCCAGCAGCTACCAGCGGGATACGCAGTATTTT
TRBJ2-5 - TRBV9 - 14 CASSPGQRRETQYF TGTGCCAGCAGCCCCGGACAGCGGAGAGAGACCCAGTACTTC
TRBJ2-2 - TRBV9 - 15 CASSVRSSNTGELFF TGTGCCAGCAGCGTACGCAGTTCGAACACCGGGGAGCTGTTTTTT
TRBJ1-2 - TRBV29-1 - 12 CSVEGGKGGYTF TGCAGCGTTGAGGGAGGAAAAGGTGGCTACACCTTC
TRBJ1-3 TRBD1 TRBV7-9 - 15 CASSPPGTGANTIYF TGTGCCAGCAGCCCCCCCGGGACAGGGGCTAACACCATATATTTT
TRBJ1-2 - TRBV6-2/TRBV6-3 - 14 CASSSGGAASGYTF TGTGCCAGCAGCTCCGGAGGGGCTGCGTCTGGCTACACCTTC
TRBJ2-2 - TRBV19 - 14 CASKAGRYTGELFF TGTGCCAGTAAGGCGGGAAGGTATACCGGGGAGCTGTTTTTT
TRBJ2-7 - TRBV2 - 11 CASRTRLEQYF TGTGCCAGCAGGACTCGGCTCGAGCAGTACTTC
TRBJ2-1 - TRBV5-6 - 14 CASSFIGGDNEQFF TGTGCCAGCAGCTTCATAGGCGGAGACAATGAGCAGTTCTTC
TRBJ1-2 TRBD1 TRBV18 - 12 CASSETGDGYTF TGTGCCAGCTCTGAGACAGGGGATGGCTACACCTTC
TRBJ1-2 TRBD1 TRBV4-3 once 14 CASSRDRGESGYTF TGCGCCAGCAGCCGGGACAGGGGAGAAAGTGGCTACACCTTC
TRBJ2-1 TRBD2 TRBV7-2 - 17 CASSLLAPSGRDNEQFF TGTGCCAGCAGCTTATTGGCCCCTAGCGGGAGGGACAATGAGCAGTTCTTC
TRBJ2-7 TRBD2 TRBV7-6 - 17 CASSLNPGGPGSYEQYF TGTGCCAGCAGCTTGAATCCGGGAGGGCCCGGGTCCTACGAGCAGTACTTC
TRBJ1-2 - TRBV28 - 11 CASGREAGYTF TGTGCCAGCGGCAGGGAGGCTGGCTACACCTTC
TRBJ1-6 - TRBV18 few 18 CASSHRDFSLLGDSPLHF TGTGCCAGCTCACACCGGGACTTCTCCCTTCTGGGGGATTCACCCCTCCACTTT
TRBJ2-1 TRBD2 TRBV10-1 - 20 CASSESGGLAGVSSYNEQFF TGCGCCAGCAGTGAGTCTGGAGGGCTAGCGGGAGTGAGCTCCTACAATGAGCAGTTCTTC
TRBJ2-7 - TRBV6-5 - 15 CASSSPQRRIYEQYF TGTGCCAGCAGTTCCCCACAGCGGAGAATCTACGAGCAGTACTTC